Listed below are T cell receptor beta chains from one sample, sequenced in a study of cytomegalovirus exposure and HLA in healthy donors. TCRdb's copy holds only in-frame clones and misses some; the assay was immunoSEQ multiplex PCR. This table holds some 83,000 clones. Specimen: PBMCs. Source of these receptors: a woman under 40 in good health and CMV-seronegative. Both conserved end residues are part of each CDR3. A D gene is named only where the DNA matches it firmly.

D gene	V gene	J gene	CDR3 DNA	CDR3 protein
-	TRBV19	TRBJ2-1	TGTGCCAGTAGTATGAGGACTGGCGGGGAGCAGTTCTTC	CASSMRTGGEQFF
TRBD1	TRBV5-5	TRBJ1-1	TGTGCCAGCAGCCTTAGGGGGCCCACTGAAGCTTTCTTT	CASSLRGPTEAFF
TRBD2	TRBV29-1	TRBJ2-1	TGCAGCGTGAGGCCGGGGCTAGCGGGGGGGGGTGAGCAGTTCTTC	CSVRPGLAGGGEQFF
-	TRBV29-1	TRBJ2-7	TGCAGCGCTGCTGGGGGGGGCTGGAACGAGCAGTACTTC	CSAAGGGWNEQYF
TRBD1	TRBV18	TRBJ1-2	TGTGCCAGCTCGATTTACGGGGGAACCGGGACAGACCAGTTTTATGGCTACACCTTC	CASSIYGGTGTDQFYGYTF
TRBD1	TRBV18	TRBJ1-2	TGTGCCAGCTCACCTGGACAGGGATCGACTGGCTACACCTTC	CASSPGQGSTGYTF
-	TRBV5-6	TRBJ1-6	TGTGCCAGCAGCTTTTACAAGACTAATTCACCCCTACACTTT	CASSFYKTNSPLHF
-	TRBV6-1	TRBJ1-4	TGTGCCAGCAGTGAAATCAGGAATGAAAAACTGTTTTTT	CASSEIRNEKLFF
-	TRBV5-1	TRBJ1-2	TGCGCCAGCAGCTTGGCTCCATCACTGACAGTCTATGGCTACACCTTC	CASSLAPSLTVYGYTF
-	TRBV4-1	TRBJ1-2	TGCGCCAGCAGCCAAGGGGGGGGCCGTGGCTACACCTTC	CASSQGGGRGYTF
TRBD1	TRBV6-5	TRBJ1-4	TGTGCCAGCAGTTCGGACAGGCTTAATGAAAAACTGTTTTTT	CASSSDRLNEKLFF
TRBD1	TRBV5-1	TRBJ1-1	TGCGCCAGCAGCCCGGGGACAGGGGCCCTGGGGACTGAAGCTTTCTTT	CASSPGTGALGTEAFF
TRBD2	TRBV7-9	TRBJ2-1	TGTGCCAGCAGCTCCGGGCGGGGGGGGTACAATGAGCAGTTCTTC	CASSSGRGGYNEQFF
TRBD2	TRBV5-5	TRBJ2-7	TGTGCCAGCAGCCCAACCCTAGCGGGGTCCGCGTACGAGCAGTACTTC	CASSPTLAGSAYEQYF
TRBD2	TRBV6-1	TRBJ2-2	TGTGCCAGCAGGGCTAGCGGGAGGACCGGGGAGCTGTTTTTT	CASRASGRTGELFF
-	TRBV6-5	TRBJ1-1	TGTGCCAGCAGCGTGGGAGGTCGGAGTGAAGCTTTCTTT	CASSVGGRSEAFF
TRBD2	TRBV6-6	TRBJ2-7	TGTGCCAGCAGTTACCTAGCGGGGGCTGCCTACGAGCAGTACTTC	CASSYLAGAAYEQYF
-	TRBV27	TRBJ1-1	TGTGCCAGCCGACCCTTCCAGGGGAACACTGAAGCTTTCTTT	CASRPFQGNTEAFF
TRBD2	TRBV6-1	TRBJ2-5	TGTGCCAGCAGCCCGGGACTAGTACAAGAGACCCAGTACTTC	CASSPGLVQETQYF
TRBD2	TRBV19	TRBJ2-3	TGTGCCAGTTCTAGCGGGAGCACAGATACGCAGTATTTT	CASSSGSTDTQYF
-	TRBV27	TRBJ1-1	TGTGCCAGCAGGTCTTGGGGACTCCCTGGGAACACTGAAGCTTTCTTT	CASRSWGLPGNTEAFF
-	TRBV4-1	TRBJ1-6	TGCGCCAGCAGCCAAACAGGGTCTTTGCCCGGACTCTCCTATAATTCACCCCTCCACTTT	CASSQTGSLPGLSYNSPLHF
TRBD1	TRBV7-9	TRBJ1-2	TGTGCCAGCAGCTCGGGACAGTCGGTTGGCTACACCTTC	CASSSGQSVGYTF
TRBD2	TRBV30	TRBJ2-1	TGTGCCGGGGCACCTGGGACTAGCGGAGCGACTGAGCAGTTCTTC	CAGAPGTSGATEQFF
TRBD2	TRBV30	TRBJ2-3	TGTGCCTGGAGTTTAGCGGGGGGGCAAGATACGCAGTATTTT	CAWSLAGGQDTQYF
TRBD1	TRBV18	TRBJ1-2	TGTGCCAGCGCAAGACAGGGGGCGGCGGGCTACACCTTC	CASARQGAAGYTF
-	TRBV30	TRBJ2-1	TGTGCCTGGAGTGTCCTGCAGGGCCGGAATGAGCAGTTCTTC	CAWSVLQGRNEQFF
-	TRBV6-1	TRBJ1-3	TGTGCCAGCAGTGAAGTAGGCAGGCCCTCTGGAAACAACATATATTTT	CASSEVGRPSGNNIYF
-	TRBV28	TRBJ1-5	TGTGCCAGCAATAGTGATTGGACAGATAGCAATCAGCACCAGCATTTT	CASNSDWTDSNQHQHF
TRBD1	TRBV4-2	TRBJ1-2	TGTGCCAGCAGCCAAGATCGCGGGACAGTTAACTATGGCTACACCTTC	CASSQDRGTVNYGYTF
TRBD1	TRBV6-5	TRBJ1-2	TGTGCCAGCAGTTCGGGACAGGGAAGAGGGAACTATGGCTACACCTTC	CASSSGQGRGNYGYTF
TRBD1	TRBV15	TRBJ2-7	TGTGCCACCAGCAGAGATAGTACAGGGGGCGGGTCATACGAGCAGTACTTC	CATSRDSTGGGSYEQYF
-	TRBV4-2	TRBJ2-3	TGTGCCAGCAGCCAAGATCCCAGGGGCACAGATACGCAGTATTTT	CASSQDPRGTDTQYF
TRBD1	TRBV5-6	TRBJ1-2	TGTGCCAGCAGCTTATCCACGGGACAGGGGAACTATGGCTACACCTTC	CASSLSTGQGNYGYTF
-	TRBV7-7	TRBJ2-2	TGTGCTAGCAGCCCCGATTCGTGGGGGAGGTTCACCGGGGAGCTGTTTTTT	CASSPDSWGRFTGELFF
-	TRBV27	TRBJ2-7	TGTGCCAGCAGTTTATCTTGGGCGACCGGCTACGAGCAGTACTTC	CASSLSWATGYEQYF
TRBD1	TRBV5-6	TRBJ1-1	TGTGCCAGCAGCTTTGGACAGGGACTGAACACTGAAGCTTTCTTT	CASSFGQGLNTEAFF
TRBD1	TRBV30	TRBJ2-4	TGTGCCTGGACCTCCGGACAGGGAGACATTCAGTACTTC	CAWTSGQGDIQYF
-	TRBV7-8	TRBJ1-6	TGTGCCAGCAGCTTAGACAGGAGGGAGTCACCCCTCCACTTT	CASSLDRRESPLHF
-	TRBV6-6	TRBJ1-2	TGTGCCAGCTTCGGGGTCTATGGCTACACCTTC	CASFGVYGYTF
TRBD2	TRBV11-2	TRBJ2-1	TGTGCCAGCAGCCCGAGCGGGGGGGCCCTGAATGAGCAGTTCTTC	CASSPSGGALNEQFF
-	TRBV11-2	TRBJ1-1	TGTGCCAGCAGCTTAGACCGGAACACTGAAGCTTTCTTT	CASSLDRNTEAFF
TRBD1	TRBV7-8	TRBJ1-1	TGTGCCACCTCCGGACAGGCGAACACTGAAGCTTTCTTT	CATSGQANTEAFF
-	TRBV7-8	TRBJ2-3	TGTGCCAGCAGCTTAGGTCTGGGGGCGGCAGATACGCAGTATTTT	CASSLGLGAADTQYF
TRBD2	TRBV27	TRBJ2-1	TGTGCCAGCAGTCCGGGACTAGCGGGAGGGCCGATGAGGAATGAGCAGTTCTTC	CASSPGLAGGPMRNEQFF
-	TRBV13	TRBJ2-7	TGTGCCAGCAGCTTAGGACTATCCGAGCAGTACTTC	CASSLGLSEQYF
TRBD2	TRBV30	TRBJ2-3	TGTGCCGGGAGTCGGACTAGCGGGAGAACAGATACGCAGTATTTT	CAGSRTSGRTDTQYF
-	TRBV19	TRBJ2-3	TGTGCCAGTAGTATCGGGGGTTCGAAAGATACGCAGTATTTT	CASSIGGSKDTQYF
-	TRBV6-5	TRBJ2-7	TGTGCCAGCAGTTTAGGTCAGGGCGACTCCTACGAGCAGTACTTC	CASSLGQGDSYEQYF
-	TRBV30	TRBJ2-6	TGTGCCTGGAGGCGGGGGCTAAGTCATTCTGGGGCCAACGTCCTGACTTTC	CAWRRGLSHSGANVLTF